This is a list of T cell receptor beta chains from one sample in a study of OX40 agonist ivuxolimab in advanced cancers. Some clones are missing from TCRdb's copy, which holds only in-frame ones; the method was immunoSEQ multiplex PCR. Of some 44,000 clones listed, 70% to 85% are singletons. The sample in question was CD4+ or CD8+ T cells sorted from blood, obtained in a trial of the OX40 agonist ivuxolimab. These receptors came from an adult with an advanced solid tumor such as melanoma, head and neck, liver or kidney cancer. CDR3s leave out the opening cysteine and the closing phenylalanine or tryptophan. D genes are given only for firm matches. Clone sizes are given selectively: once, few, many, or a class where the clone is expanded.

v_call	j_call	clone_size	d_call	cdr3_aa
TRBV27	TRBJ1-2	-	-	ASSLNYALGNYGYT
TRBV25-1	TRBJ2-7	-	-	ASSLPGSYEQY
TRBV30	TRBJ2-1	-	TRBD2	AWSRLAGYNEQF
TRBV7-2	TRBJ2-7	few	TRBD1	ASSLGTGTGKDEQY
TRBV6-1	TRBJ1-5	-	-	ASREGVNQPQH
TRBV11-2	TRBJ2-5	-	-	ASSPRRTIQETQY
TRBV5-1	TRBJ2-1	-	TRBD2	ASSTGNLAGGSNEQF
TRBV5-4	TRBJ2-6	-	-	ASSLSGSGANVLT
TRBV29-1	TRBJ2-2	-	TRBD2	SVGTSGGAAGELF
TRBV4-1	TRBJ1-1	-	-	ASSQGRTEAF
TRBV4-3	TRBJ2-7	-	-	ASSQTQSVYEQY
TRBV27	TRBJ2-7	-	TRBD2	ASSFGPSGRGSYEQY
TRBV7-6	TRBJ2-7	-	-	ASSAGTYEQY
TRBV6-6	TRBJ2-1	-	-	ASTDTRGSYNEQF
TRBV14	TRBJ2-1	few	TRBD2	ASSLLAPIKNEQF
TRBV7-9	TRBJ2-1	few	TRBD2	ASSFMGLADYNEQF
TRBV15	TRBJ2-1	once	TRBD2	ATRGEAGGQSYNEQF
TRBV4-1	TRBJ2-1	once	TRBD2	ASSQGLATSYNEQF
TRBV5-4	TRBJ2-3	-	-	ASSLASSDTQY
TRBV6-6	TRBJ2-7	-	-	ASSYASELGEQY
TRBV30	TRBJ1-1	-	-	AWSVEALNTEAF
TRBV5-1	TRBJ2-5	-	TRBD1	ASSRGQGVETQY
TRBV19	TRBJ2-5	few	-	ASSNQVTQRETQY
TRBV7-8	TRBJ2-7	-	-	ASSLDFRGNEQY
TRBV6-6	TRBJ2-3	-	TRBD1	AISRTGAGTDTQY
TRBV6-5	TRBJ1-2	-	-	ASSYVQGNYGYT
TRBV7-3	TRBJ2-3	-	TRBD2	ASSKGLAGLGTDTQY
TRBV19	TRBJ2-7	-	TRBD1	ASTYSRDRVHEQY
TRBV4-3	TRBJ2-3	-	TRBD2	ASSFGTSLGTDTQY
TRBV6-5	TRBJ2-3	-	-	ASSYSSGGAGTQY
TRBV25-1	TRBJ1-1	few	-	ASPFWNNTEAF
TRBV7-3	TRBJ2-5	-	-	ASSLVKGSQETQY
TRBV6-5	TRBJ1-1	-	-	ASSVQGGGTEAF
TRBV5-1	TRBJ2-7	-	TRBD1	ASSSTDRGLSREQY
TRBV28	TRBJ1-4	-	-	ASSFSGATNEKLF
TRBV7-8	TRBJ1-5	-	-	ASSLRDPFNQPQH